The table lists the clone carrying this T cell receptor (beta chain) with a few counts. Its antigen remains unidentified. With template switching, a universal primer site was added, and the cDNA carried unique molecular identifiers. MiXCR, applied by TCRdb to the 5' RACE reads, yields one record per CDR3 protein. The table includes about 890,000 distinct CDR3 sequences, roughly an eighth detected once. This specimen belongs to a study of identical twins. Points from the study as a whole: Cross-sectional statistics underpinned the conclusions; the same donors were not followed. Low generation probability was overrepresented in out-of-frame alpha sequences shared by twins.

All of the donors were Caucasians in good health. These same data were also listed under a study on yellow fever vaccine responses in identical twins.

The sequenced sample consisted of PBMCs. The sequence derives from a woman aged 18-35 years in good health.

CDR3 in DNA: TGTGCCAGCAGCCCGGGTAGCGGCTCCTACGAGCAGTACTTC. This sequence encodes CASSPGSGSYEQYF. The V gene is TRBV12-3 or TRBV12-4, the J gene TRBJ2-7, with a weak D call TRBD2 (6 bases). CDR3 size: 14 residues. V was clipped by 6 bases and J by 0 bases, with 12 bases between them.